This T cell receptor (beta chain) came from a study of OX40 agonist ivuxolimab in advanced cancers. About the research overall: Dose-escalation cases comprised hepatocellular carcinoma, melanoma, renal cell or head and neck cancer. Aged roughly 23 to 79 with a mean of approximately 57 years, they were around 85% male.

Autoimmune disease history or systemic immunosuppression led to patients being barred. Some clones are missing from TCRdb's copy, which holds only in-frame ones; the method was immunoSEQ multiplex PCR. The sample comprises 70,000 to 95,000 clones, 84% of which are singletons, and 1.1% rests with the top ten. General study results and limits: There were, on average, more expanded clones in CD8+ T cells than in CD4+.

This clone showed up just once. Its specificity is not known. This clonotype originated in an adult with an advanced solid tumor such as melanoma, head and neck, liver or kidney cancer. The sequencing here drew on CD4+ or CD8+ T cells sorted from blood, taken in a trial of the OX40 agonist ivuxolimab.

CDR3 residues: CASTRGALNTEAFF. For the CDR3, the DNA is TGTGCCAGCACCCGGGGGGCTTTGAACACTGAAGCTTTCTTT. The chain is built from TRBV4-2 and TRBJ1-1, with a weak D call TRBD1 (6 bases). Germline V gene data show CDR1 as LGHNA and CDR2 as YNFKEQ. There are 14 residues in the CDR3. Trimming stripped 7 bases from V and 0 bases from J, with 12 bases between.